Included here is one T cell receptor (beta chain) sequence, with context. No antigen is known for it. The data belong to a study of CD8 T cells in ankylosing spondylitis. Broader study findings: In peripheral blood, disease-linked CD8+ clones occurred at relatively low frequencies. Matched ankylosing spondylitis synovial fluid reportedly contained a significantly enriched population of disease-linked clones. Seven to nine highly homologous variants made up a TCR beta motif that seemed to typify ankylosing spondylitis blood. Prior literature has documented some motif variants in synovial fluid and blood from reactive arthritis.

Each TCR beta library was made by quantitative 5'-RACE that incorporated molecular barcodes. TCRdb re-called the 5' RACE reads through MiXCR, storing one row per CDR3 protein. The data show hundreds of thousands of distinct CDR3 sequences, 18% seen once. The receptor comes from a male donor with ankylosing spondylitis. The specimen was blood, either unsorted or a sorted T cell fraction (not recorded which).

The CDR3 protein is CASSLRDRGSGYTF. In DNA, the CDR3 is TGTGCCAGCAGCTTACGGGACAGGGGATCTGGCTACACCTTC. The J gene is TRBJ1-2, the V gene TRBV7-2; 10 bases match TRBD1. J gave up 7 bases and V 2 bases, and 4 bases lay outside the gene matches. This CDR3 contains 14 residues. Per germline, CDR1 SGHTA and CDR2 FQGNSA.